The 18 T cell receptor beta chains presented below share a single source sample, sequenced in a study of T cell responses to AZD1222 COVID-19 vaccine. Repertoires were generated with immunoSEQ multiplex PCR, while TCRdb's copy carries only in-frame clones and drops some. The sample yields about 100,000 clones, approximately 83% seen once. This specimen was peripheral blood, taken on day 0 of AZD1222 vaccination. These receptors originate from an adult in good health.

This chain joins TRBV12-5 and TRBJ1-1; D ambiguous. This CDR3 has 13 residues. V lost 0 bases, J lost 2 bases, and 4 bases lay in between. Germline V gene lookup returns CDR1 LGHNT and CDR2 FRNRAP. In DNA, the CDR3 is TGTGCTAGTGGTTTGGTCTTAAACACTGAAGCTTTCTTT. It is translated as CASGLVLNTEAFF.

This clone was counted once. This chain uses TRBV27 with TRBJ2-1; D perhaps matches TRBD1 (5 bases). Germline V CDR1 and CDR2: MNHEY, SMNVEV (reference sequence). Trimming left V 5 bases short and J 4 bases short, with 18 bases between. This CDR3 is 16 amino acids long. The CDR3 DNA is TGTGCCAGCAGTCGAACCACAGGTCCCACTTACAATGAGCAGTTCTTC. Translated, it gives CASSRTTGPTYNEQFF.

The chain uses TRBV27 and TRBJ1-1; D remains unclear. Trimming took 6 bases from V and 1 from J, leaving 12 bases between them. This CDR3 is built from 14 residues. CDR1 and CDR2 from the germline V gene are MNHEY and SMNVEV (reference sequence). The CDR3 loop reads CASSLSRQNTEAFF. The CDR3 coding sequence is TGTGCCAGCAGCTTGTCTCGTCAGAACACTGAAGCTTTCTTT.

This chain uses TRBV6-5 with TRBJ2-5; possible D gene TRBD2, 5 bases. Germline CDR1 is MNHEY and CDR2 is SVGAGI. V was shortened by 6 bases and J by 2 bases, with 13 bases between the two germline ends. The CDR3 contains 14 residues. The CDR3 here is CASSWGALQETQYF. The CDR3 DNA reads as TGTGCCAGCAGCTGGGGAGCGCTACAAGAGACCCAGTACTTC.

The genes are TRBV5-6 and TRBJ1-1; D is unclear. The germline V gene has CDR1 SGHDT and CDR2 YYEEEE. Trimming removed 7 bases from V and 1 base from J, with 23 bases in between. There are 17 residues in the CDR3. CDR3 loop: CASAPGAAQWSNTEAFF. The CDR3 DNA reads TGTGCCAGCGCACCGGGAGCGGCGCAGTGGTCGAACACTGAAGCTTTCTTT.

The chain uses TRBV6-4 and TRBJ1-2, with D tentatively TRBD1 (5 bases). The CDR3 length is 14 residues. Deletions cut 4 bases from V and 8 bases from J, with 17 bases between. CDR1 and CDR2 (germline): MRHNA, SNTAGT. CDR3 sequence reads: CASSASRDTGGYTF. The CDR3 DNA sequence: TGTGCCAGCAGTGCCTCCCGGGATACAGGCGGCTACACCTTC.

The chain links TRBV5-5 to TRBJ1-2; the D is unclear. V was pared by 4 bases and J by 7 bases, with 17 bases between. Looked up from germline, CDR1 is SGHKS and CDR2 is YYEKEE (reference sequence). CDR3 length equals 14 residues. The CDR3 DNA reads TGTGCCAGCAGCAGGACTGTACAATATGGTGGCTACACCTTC. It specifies CASSRTVQYGGYTF.

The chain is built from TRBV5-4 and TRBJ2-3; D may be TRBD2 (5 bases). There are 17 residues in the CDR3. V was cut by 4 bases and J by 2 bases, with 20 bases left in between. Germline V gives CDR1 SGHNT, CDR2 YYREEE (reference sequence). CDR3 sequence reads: CASSPTAAGVPTDTQYF. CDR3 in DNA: TGTGCCAGCAGCCCAACGGCGGCCGGGGTCCCCACAGATACGCAGTATTTT.

The CDR3 protein is CASSKRRLAGGSTGELFF. The CDR3 nucleotides read TGTGCCAGCAGCAAACGACGACTAGCGGGAGGGTCCACCGGGGAGCTGTTTTTT. The chain recombines TRBV21-1 with TRBJ2-2; the D segment call TRBD2 is taken from the table without a DNA check. TRBV21-1 represents a pseudogene. The CDR3 sequence is 18 residues long.

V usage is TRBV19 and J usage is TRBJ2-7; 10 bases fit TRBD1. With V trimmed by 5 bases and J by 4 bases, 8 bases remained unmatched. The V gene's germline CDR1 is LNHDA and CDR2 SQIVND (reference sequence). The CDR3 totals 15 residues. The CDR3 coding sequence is TGTGCCAGTAGTCGGGACAGGGGAGTAAGGTACGAGCAGTACTTC. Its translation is CASSRDRGVRYEQYF.

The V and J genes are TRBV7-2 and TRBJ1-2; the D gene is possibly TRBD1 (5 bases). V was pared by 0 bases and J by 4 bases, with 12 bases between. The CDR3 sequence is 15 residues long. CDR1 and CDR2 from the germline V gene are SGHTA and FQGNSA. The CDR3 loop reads CASSLAQGRGYGYTF. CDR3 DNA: TGTGCCAGCAGCTTAGCGCAGGGAAGAGGCTATGGCTACACCTTC.

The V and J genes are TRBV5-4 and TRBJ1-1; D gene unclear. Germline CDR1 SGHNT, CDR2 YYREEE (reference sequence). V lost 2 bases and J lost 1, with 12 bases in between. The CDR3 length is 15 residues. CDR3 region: CASSFWVGRNTEAFF. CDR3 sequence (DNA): TGTGCCAGCAGCTTCTGGGTGGGTAGGAACACTGAAGCTTTCTTT.

The CDR3 nucleotides read TGTGCCTGGAGTGTAACTCTAGGACAGAACTATGGCTACACCTTC. Protein product: CAWSVTLGQNYGYTF. The V and J genes are TRBV30 and TRBJ1-2; tentative D call: TRBD1 (6 bases). V gave up 0 bases and J gave up 2 bases, with 13 bases separating them. Per germline, CDR1 GTSNPN and CDR2 SVGIG (reference sequence). This CDR3 has 15 amino acids.

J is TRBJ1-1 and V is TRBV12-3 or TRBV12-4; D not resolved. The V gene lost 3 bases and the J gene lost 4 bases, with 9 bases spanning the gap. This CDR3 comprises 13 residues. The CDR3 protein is CASSLQRSTEAFF. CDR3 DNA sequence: TGTGCCAGCAGTTTGCAGCGATCCACTGAAGCTTTCTTT.

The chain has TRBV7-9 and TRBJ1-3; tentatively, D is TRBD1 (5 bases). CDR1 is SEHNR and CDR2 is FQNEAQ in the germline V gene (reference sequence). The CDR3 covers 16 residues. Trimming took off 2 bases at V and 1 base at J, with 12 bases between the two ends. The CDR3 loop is CASSLRRTRSGNTIYF. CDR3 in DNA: TGTGCCAGCAGCTTAAGACGGACACGATCTGGAAACACCATATATTTT.

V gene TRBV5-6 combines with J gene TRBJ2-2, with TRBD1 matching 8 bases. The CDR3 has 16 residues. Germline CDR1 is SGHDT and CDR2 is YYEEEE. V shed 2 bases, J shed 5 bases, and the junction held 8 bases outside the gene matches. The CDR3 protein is CASSLIWTGLTGELFF. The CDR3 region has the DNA TGTGCCAGCAGCTTAATCTGGACAGGGTTAACCGGGGAGCTGTTTTTT.

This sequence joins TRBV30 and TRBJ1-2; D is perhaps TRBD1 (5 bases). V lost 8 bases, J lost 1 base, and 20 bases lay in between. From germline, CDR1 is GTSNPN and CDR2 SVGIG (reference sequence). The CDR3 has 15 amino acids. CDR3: CASLPGLGLNYGYTF. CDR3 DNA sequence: TGTGCCAGCCTGCCAGGGTTAGGGCTTAACTATGGCTACACCTTC.

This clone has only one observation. The CDR3: CASFEGRTEAFF. The CDR3 nucleotides read TGTGCCAGCTTCGAGGGGCGAACTGAAGCTTTCTTT. The rearrangement joins TRBV18 to TRBJ1-1, with a weak D call TRBD1 (5 bases). CDR3 length: 12 residues. Germline lookup yields CDR1 KGHSH and CDR2 LQKENI. V was trimmed by 7 bases and J by 5 bases, leaving 11 bases between them.